This T cell receptor (beta chain) derives from a study of cytomegalovirus exposure and HLA in healthy donors. Broader study findings: Roughly even sequencing depth across donors was the assumption behind the presence/absence analyses. In an earlier analysis, in under 700 donors, most V segments appeared productive either ~87% or ~30% of the time. Altogether, some 160 TCR beta chains were recorded as cytomegalovirus-associated.

Germline CDR1 is SGDLS and CDR2 is YYNGEE. With V trimmed by 0 bases and J by 8 bases, 6 bases remained unmatched. CDR3 length: 15 amino acids. Amplification used 60 Vbeta primers and 13 Jbeta primers. Methods used by the authors: As a later analysis found, there were 70 million to 100 million unique TCR beta chains, of which approximately 10 million were shared. The data were produced by immunoSEQ multiplex PCR, yet TCRdb's version contains in-frame clones alone and is incomplete. V and J calls and clone size are those listed in that table; D and trimming were worked out from the DNA. The sample lists about 160,000 clones, roughly 77% occurring once. In regard to this clone: As yet, its antigen is unknown.

The chain combines TRBV9 with TRBJ1-4; 8 bases are shared with TRBD1. What was sequenced was PBMCs. The source of this sequence is a woman aged 40-49 years in good health and CMV-seropositive. CDR3 region: CASSVDQGAREKLFF. The CDR3, as DNA: TGTGCCAGCAGCGTAGATCAGGGGGCAAGAGAAAAACTGTTTTTT.